This TCR beta chain was recorded in a study of blood T cell repertoires in COVID-19. Study context: The analysed material was cDNA or gDNA that came from T cells, B-cell-depleted T cells, or PBMCs.

CDR3 length: 16 amino acids. V lost 5 bases to trimming and J lost 7 bases; unmatched junction nucleotides: 9. Germline CDR1 is SEHNR and CDR2 is FQNEAQ (reference sequence). Produced via immunoSEQ multiplex PCR; TCRdb's table is partial and in-frame only. The sample shows 48,000 or so clones, around 85% of them seen only once. This clonotype originated in a woman in her sixties with acute or convalescent COVID-19. The gene calls are TRBV7-9 and TRBJ2-3; TRBD2 matches 13 bases. The sequenced sample was peripheral blood. The CDR3 sequence is CASSLRTSGSLYTQYF. The CDR3 DNA reads TGTGCCAGCAGCCTCAGGACTAGCGGGAGTTTATATACGCAGTATTTT.